The rows below give T cell receptor beta chains drawn from one sample of a study of regulatory T cells in long-lasting Graves disease. In TCRdb, the multiplex PCR reads were re-called with MiXCR into one record per CDR3 protein. The top ten clones hold 20% to 25% of a sample with approximately 350,000 distinct CDR3 sequences, around 15% of them seen once. The data also belong to a second study, concerning T cells in Graves' hyperthyroidism and ophthalmopathy.

This specimen was peripheral blood mononuclear cells (PBMCs), taken at new diagnosis, from a patient treated with antithyroid drugs. The receptors were gathered from a woman between 18 and 29 years old with Graves disease. CDR3s include the opening cysteine and the closing phenylalanine or tryptophan. Fields, in order: D gene, V gene, J gene, clone size, CDR3 protein, CDR3 DNA. A D gene is named only where the DNA matches it firmly. The listing skips clone size in some rows; elsewhere it reads once, few, many or a size class.

d_gene: TRBD1; v_gene: TRBV19; j_gene: TRBJ1-5; abundance: few; CDR3aa: CASRTQGGGEQPQHF; CDR3nt: TGTGCCAGTAGAACACAGGGGGGAGGAGAACAGCCCCAGCATTTT
d_gene: .; v_gene: TRBV2; j_gene: TRBJ1-6; abundance: many; CDR3aa: CASTGLRDSPLHF; CDR3nt: TGTGCCAGTACAGGGTTGAGGGATTCACCCCTCCACTTT
d_gene: .; v_gene: TRBV2; j_gene: TRBJ1-5; abundance: many; CDR3aa: CASRAGSSIGQPQHF; CDR3nt: TGTGCCAGCAGGGCAGGCTCTTCAATAGGTCAGCCCCAGCATTTT
d_gene: .; v_gene: TRBV30; j_gene: TRBJ2-2; abundance: many; CDR3aa: CAWSAQDFLTGELFF; CDR3nt: TGTGCCTGGAGCGCCCAGGACTTCCTCACCGGGGAGCTGTTTTTT
d_gene: .; v_gene: TRBV20-1; j_gene: TRBJ2-1; abundance: many; CDR3aa: CSASAPQGPRQFF; CDR3nt: TGCAGTGCTAGCGCCCCTCAAGGGCCGCGCCAGTTCTTC
d_gene: TRBD1; v_gene: TRBV5-1; j_gene: TRBJ1-1; abundance: few; CDR3aa: CASSLGGTGPTEAFF; CDR3nt: TGCGCCAGCAGCTTGGGGGGGACAGGGCCGACTGAAGCTTTCTTT
d_gene: .; v_gene: TRBV5-5; j_gene: TRBJ2-5; abundance: .; CDR3aa: CASSLGDMQETQYF; CDR3nt: TGTGCCAGCAGCTTGGGGGATATGCAGGAGACCCAGTACTTC
d_gene: .; v_gene: TRBV19; j_gene: TRBJ2-1; abundance: few; CDR3aa: CASSIQREVDNEQFF; CDR3nt: TGTGCCAGTAGTATCCAGCGAGAGGTAGACAATGAGCAGTTCTTC
d_gene: .; v_gene: TRBV5-5; j_gene: TRBJ2-7; abundance: many; CDR3aa: CASSARVGEQYF; CDR3nt: TGTGCCAGCAGCGCTCGGGTTGGCGAGCAGTACTTC
d_gene: .; v_gene: TRBV9; j_gene: TRBJ2-1; abundance: few; CDR3aa: CASSPAGPSSEQFF; CDR3nt: TGTGCCAGCAGCCCGGCGGGGCCGTCTAGTGAGCAGTTCTTC
d_gene: TRBD2; v_gene: TRBV5-1; j_gene: TRBJ2-5; abundance: few; CDR3aa: CASTVSGKETQYF; CDR3nt: TGCGCCAGCACCGTTAGCGGGAAAGAGACCCAGTACTTC
d_gene: TRBD2; v_gene: TRBV6-2/TRBV6-3; j_gene: TRBJ2-1; abundance: few; CDR3aa: CASSTSGGVYEQFF; CDR3nt: TGTGCCAGCAGCACTAGCGGGGGGGTCTATGAGCAGTTCTTC
d_gene: .; v_gene: TRBV20-1; j_gene: TRBJ2-6; abundance: .; CDR3aa: CSADASGANVLTF; CDR3nt: TGCAGTGCTGACGCGTCTGGGGCCAACGTCCTGACTTTC
d_gene: TRBD1; v_gene: TRBV30; j_gene: TRBJ2-7; abundance: many; CDR3aa: CAWCRDRGYEQYF; CDR3nt: TGTGCCTGGTGCCGGGACAGGGGCTACGAGCAGTACTTC
d_gene: .; v_gene: TRBV20-1; j_gene: TRBJ2-5; abundance: many; CDR3aa: CSAGRARETQYF; CDR3nt: TGCAGTGCTGGGCGGGCCCGAGAGACCCAGTACTTC
d_gene: .; v_gene: TRBV27; j_gene: TRBJ2-3; abundance: many; CDR3aa: CASTKGSTDTQYF; CDR3nt: TGTGCCAGCACCAAAGGAAGCACAGATACGCAGTATTTT
d_gene: TRBD1; v_gene: TRBV19; j_gene: TRBJ1-1; abundance: few; CDR3aa: CASSMVQGARTEAFF; CDR3nt: TGTGCCAGTAGTATGGTACAGGGGGCGCGAACTGAAGCTTTCTTT
d_gene: .; v_gene: TRBV12-3/TRBV12-4; j_gene: TRBJ2-1; abundance: .; CDR3aa: CASSPTGYNGQFF; CDR3nt: TGTGCCAGCAGTCCGACAGGCTACAATGGGCAGTTCTTC
d_gene: .; v_gene: TRBV30; j_gene: TRBJ2-3; abundance: many; CDR3aa: CAWSPPANTQYF; CDR3nt: TGTGCCTGGAGTCCCCCAGCGAATACGCAGTATTTT
d_gene: TRBD1; v_gene: TRBV5-6; j_gene: TRBJ2-3; abundance: .; CDR3aa: CASLGQGTDAQYF; CDR3nt: TGTGCCAGCTTGGGACAGGGCACAGATGCGCAGTATTTT
d_gene: TRBD1; v_gene: TRBV4-1; j_gene: TRBJ1-5; abundance: .; CDR3aa: CASSLGQGINQPQHF; CDR3nt: TGCGCCAGCAGCCTTGGACAGGGAATCAATCAGCCCCAGCATTTT
d_gene: .; v_gene: TRBV12-3/TRBV12-4; j_gene: TRBJ1-5; abundance: .; CDR3aa: CASSFGTSNRPQHF; CDR3nt: TGTGCCAGCAGTTTCGGGACAAGCAATCGGCCCCAGCATTTT
d_gene: .; v_gene: TRBV13; j_gene: TRBJ1-2; abundance: many; CDR3aa: CASHPGASYGYTF; CDR3nt: TGTGCCTCCCACCCAGGGGCGAGCTATGGCTACACCTTC
d_gene: .; v_gene: TRBV27; j_gene: TRBJ1-1; abundance: few; CDR3aa: CASSHGHSFGIEAFF; CDR3nt: TGTGCCAGCAGTCACGGACACTCCTTTGGCATTGAAGCTTTCTTT
d_gene: .; v_gene: TRBV3-1; j_gene: TRBJ2-3; abundance: many; CDR3aa: CASSQEGTSTDTQYF; CDR3nt: TGTGCCAGCAGCCAAGAGGGGACAAGCACAGATACGCAGTATTTT
d_gene: .; v_gene: TRBV28; j_gene: TRBJ1-4; abundance: few; CDR3aa: CASSDPDSNEKLFF; CDR3nt: TGTGCCAGCAGTGACCCGGACTCTAATGAAAAACTGTTTTTT
d_gene: TRBD2; v_gene: TRBV19; j_gene: TRBJ2-1; abundance: once; CDR3aa: CAGGLAGGSEQFF; CDR3nt: TGTGCCGGAGGGCTAGCGGGAGGAAGTGAGCAGTTCTTC
d_gene: .; v_gene: TRBV9; j_gene: TRBJ1-3; abundance: once; CDR3aa: CASEQGSGNTIYF; CDR3nt: TGTGCCAGCGAACAGGGATCTGGAAACACCATATATTTT
d_gene: .; v_gene: TRBV4-1; j_gene: TRBJ2-1; abundance: .; CDR3aa: CASSETRYNEQFF; CDR3nt: TGCGCCAGCAGTGAGACGCGGTACAATGAGCAGTTCTTC
d_gene: TRBD2; v_gene: TRBV2; j_gene: TRBJ2-1; abundance: .; CDR3aa: CASSDLIESTSGRNINEQFF; CDR3nt: TGTGCCAGCAGTGACCTTATCGAGTCGACTAGCGGGAGGAACATAAATGAGCAGTTCTTC
d_gene: .; v_gene: TRBV7-9; j_gene: TRBJ1-2; abundance: many; CDR3aa: CASSVGGVGNYGYTF; CDR3nt: TGTGCCAGCAGCGTGGGGGGGGTTGGAAACTATGGCTACACCTTC
d_gene: TRBD2; v_gene: TRBV6-5; j_gene: TRBJ2-2; abundance: many; CDR3aa: CASSYSAGGHTGELFF; CDR3nt: TGTGCCAGCAGTTACTCCGCGGGGGGGCACACCGGGGAGCTGTTTTTT
d_gene: .; v_gene: TRBV7-2; j_gene: TRBJ1-1; abundance: many; CDR3aa: CASSFRDVPNTEAFF; CDR3nt: TGTGCCAGCAGCTTCCGCGACGTCCCCAACACTGAAGCTTTCTTT
d_gene: .; v_gene: TRBV4-2; j_gene: TRBJ1-2; abundance: .; CDR3aa: CASSQDVRGSYGYTF; CDR3nt: TGTGCCAGCAGCCAAGATGTCCGTGGATCCTATGGCTACACCTTC
d_gene: .; v_gene: TRBV6-5; j_gene: TRBJ2-1; abundance: many; CDR3aa: CASSYWVAGFPHEQFF; CDR3nt: TGTGCCAGCAGTTACTGGGTCGCGGGGTTTCCTCATGAGCAGTTCTTC
d_gene: TRBD1; v_gene: TRBV5-1; j_gene: TRBJ2-3; abundance: many; CDR3aa: CASRQTGDTQYF; CDR3nt: TGCGCCAGCAGGCAGACAGGGGATACGCAGTATTTT
d_gene: .; v_gene: TRBV20-1; j_gene: TRBJ1-1; abundance: many; CDR3aa: CSARRPGSLTEAFF; CDR3nt: TGCAGTGCTAGAAGACCAGGGAGTTTGACTGAAGCTTTCTTT
d_gene: .; v_gene: TRBV5-1; j_gene: TRBJ2-1; abundance: many; CDR3aa: CASSLRTALDEQFF; CDR3nt: TGCGCCAGCAGCTTGCGGACAGCCCTCGATGAGCAGTTCTTC
d_gene: .; v_gene: TRBV7-9; j_gene: TRBJ2-1; abundance: many; CDR3aa: CASSFYLGSGNNEQFF; CDR3nt: TGTGCCAGCAGCTTCTACCTGGGCTCCGGAAACAATGAGCAGTTCTTC
d_gene: TRBD2; v_gene: TRBV4-1; j_gene: TRBJ2-7; abundance: few; CDR3aa: CASSLRTGTSGIYEQYF; CDR3nt: TGCGCCAGCAGCCTCCGAACCGGGACTAGCGGGATCTACGAGCAGTACTTC
d_gene: .; v_gene: TRBV6-5; j_gene: TRBJ2-6; abundance: .; CDR3aa: CASSSHTGANVLTF; CDR3nt: TGTGCCAGCAGTTCCCACACGGGGGCCAACGTCCTGACTTTC
d_gene: .; v_gene: TRBV7-2; j_gene: TRBJ2-1; abundance: many; CDR3aa: CASTPGWFRQFF; CDR3nt: TGTGCCAGCACCCCCGGGTGGTTTAGGCAGTTCTTC
d_gene: .; v_gene: TRBV20-1; j_gene: TRBJ1-1; abundance: many; CDR3aa: CSAKDGPSGTEAFF; CDR3nt: TGCAGTGCTAAAGACGGACCCTCGGGGACTGAAGCTTTCTTT
d_gene: .; v_gene: TRBV20-1; j_gene: TRBJ1-3; abundance: few; CDR3aa: CSARDPAGPGNTIYF; CDR3nt: TGCAGTGCTAGAGACCCGGCGGGACCTGGAAACACCATATATTTT
d_gene: .; v_gene: TRBV19; j_gene: TRBJ1-5; abundance: .; CDR3aa: CASSLVLGDQPQHF; CDR3nt: TGTGCCAGTAGTTTGGTTCTAGGCGATCAGCCCCAGCATTTT
d_gene: .; v_gene: TRBV7-9; j_gene: TRBJ2-2; abundance: few; CDR3aa: CASSPAGGGTGELFF; CDR3nt: TGTGCCAGCAGCCCGGCCGGAGGTGGCACCGGGGAGCTGTTTTTT
d_gene: .; v_gene: TRBV7-2; j_gene: TRBJ2-3; abundance: .; CDR3aa: CASSLVWEDTQYF; CDR3nt: TGTGCCAGCAGCTTAGTCTGGGAAGATACGCAGTATTTT
d_gene: .; v_gene: TRBV7-2; j_gene: TRBJ1-2; abundance: .; CDR3aa: CASSSSGDYGYTF; CDR3nt: TGTGCCAGCAGCTCCTCAGGGGACTATGGCTACACCTTC
d_gene: TRBD1; v_gene: TRBV12-3/TRBV12-4; j_gene: TRBJ1-5; abundance: many; CDR3aa: CASSFGRGPLNQPQHF; CDR3nt: TGTGCCAGCAGTTTCGGGAGGGGGCCTCTTAATCAGCCCCAGCATTTT
d_gene: TRBD2; v_gene: TRBV27; j_gene: TRBJ2-7; abundance: many; CDR3aa: CASSFAGLAGAPYEQYF; CDR3nt: TGTGCCAGCAGTTTCGCCGGGCTAGCGGGAGCCCCCTACGAGCAGTACTTC
d_gene: .; v_gene: TRBV27; j_gene: TRBJ1-5; abundance: .; CDR3aa: CASSPRGKGEVSNQPQHF; CDR3nt: TGTGCCAGCAGTCCTCGGGGCAAGGGGGAGGTAAGCAATCAGCCCCAGCATTTT
d_gene: TRBD2; v_gene: TRBV14; j_gene: TRBJ2-7; abundance: .; CDR3aa: CASRTSGRYEQYF; CDR3nt: TGTGCCAGCCGGACTAGCGGGAGATACGAGCAGTACTTC
d_gene: .; v_gene: TRBV20-1; j_gene: TRBJ2-5; abundance: many; CDR3aa: CSARVLGGEETQYF; CDR3nt: TGCAGTGCTAGAGTACTTGGAGGGGAAGAGACCCAGTACTTC
d_gene: .; v_gene: TRBV2; j_gene: TRBJ2-1; abundance: many; CDR3aa: CASSEEWTEQFF; CDR3nt: TGTGCCAGCAGTGAAGAGTGGACTGAGCAGTTCTTC
d_gene: .; v_gene: TRBV28; j_gene: TRBJ2-7; abundance: many; CDR3aa: CASSLQGRSSYEQYF; CDR3nt: TGTGCCAGCAGTTTACAAGGCCGAAGCTCCTACGAGCAGTACTTC